This record covers a single TCR beta chain. Its cognate antigen is unknown. This table comes from immunoSEQ multiplex PCR, and its TCRdb copy is limited to in-frame clones, with some not included. The sample consists of roughly 40,000 clones, around 85% of them appearing once. The germline V gene encodes CDR1 PRHDT and CDR2 FYEKMQ (reference sequence). The CDR3 length is 13 residues. Trimming removed 4 bases from V and 7 bases from J, with 14 bases in between. The data are from a study of T cell clonotyping in hematopoietic cell transplantation. The wider study: Pretransplant recipient samples were taken after cytoreduction. General study points: Few recipient clonotypes overlapped donors; over 97% were de novo at given depth. Pathologically expanded recipient clonotypes increased progressively from day 30 to day 180 as diversity fell.

Time point described: recipient sample about 28 days before transplant, after cytoreduction. The rearrangement joins TRBV13 to TRBJ2-7, with TRBD1 as a possible D gene (5 bases). The receptor was isolated from a man between 60 and 70 years old with acute myeloid leukemia. Some clones in this sample may be carry-over from other donors' samples. This material consisted of peripheral blood mononuclear cells, taken before stem cell transplant. The CDR3 DNA reads as TGTGCCAGCAGCTCGACTGAAAGGGGAGAGCAGTACTTC. This sequence encodes CASSSTERGEQYF.